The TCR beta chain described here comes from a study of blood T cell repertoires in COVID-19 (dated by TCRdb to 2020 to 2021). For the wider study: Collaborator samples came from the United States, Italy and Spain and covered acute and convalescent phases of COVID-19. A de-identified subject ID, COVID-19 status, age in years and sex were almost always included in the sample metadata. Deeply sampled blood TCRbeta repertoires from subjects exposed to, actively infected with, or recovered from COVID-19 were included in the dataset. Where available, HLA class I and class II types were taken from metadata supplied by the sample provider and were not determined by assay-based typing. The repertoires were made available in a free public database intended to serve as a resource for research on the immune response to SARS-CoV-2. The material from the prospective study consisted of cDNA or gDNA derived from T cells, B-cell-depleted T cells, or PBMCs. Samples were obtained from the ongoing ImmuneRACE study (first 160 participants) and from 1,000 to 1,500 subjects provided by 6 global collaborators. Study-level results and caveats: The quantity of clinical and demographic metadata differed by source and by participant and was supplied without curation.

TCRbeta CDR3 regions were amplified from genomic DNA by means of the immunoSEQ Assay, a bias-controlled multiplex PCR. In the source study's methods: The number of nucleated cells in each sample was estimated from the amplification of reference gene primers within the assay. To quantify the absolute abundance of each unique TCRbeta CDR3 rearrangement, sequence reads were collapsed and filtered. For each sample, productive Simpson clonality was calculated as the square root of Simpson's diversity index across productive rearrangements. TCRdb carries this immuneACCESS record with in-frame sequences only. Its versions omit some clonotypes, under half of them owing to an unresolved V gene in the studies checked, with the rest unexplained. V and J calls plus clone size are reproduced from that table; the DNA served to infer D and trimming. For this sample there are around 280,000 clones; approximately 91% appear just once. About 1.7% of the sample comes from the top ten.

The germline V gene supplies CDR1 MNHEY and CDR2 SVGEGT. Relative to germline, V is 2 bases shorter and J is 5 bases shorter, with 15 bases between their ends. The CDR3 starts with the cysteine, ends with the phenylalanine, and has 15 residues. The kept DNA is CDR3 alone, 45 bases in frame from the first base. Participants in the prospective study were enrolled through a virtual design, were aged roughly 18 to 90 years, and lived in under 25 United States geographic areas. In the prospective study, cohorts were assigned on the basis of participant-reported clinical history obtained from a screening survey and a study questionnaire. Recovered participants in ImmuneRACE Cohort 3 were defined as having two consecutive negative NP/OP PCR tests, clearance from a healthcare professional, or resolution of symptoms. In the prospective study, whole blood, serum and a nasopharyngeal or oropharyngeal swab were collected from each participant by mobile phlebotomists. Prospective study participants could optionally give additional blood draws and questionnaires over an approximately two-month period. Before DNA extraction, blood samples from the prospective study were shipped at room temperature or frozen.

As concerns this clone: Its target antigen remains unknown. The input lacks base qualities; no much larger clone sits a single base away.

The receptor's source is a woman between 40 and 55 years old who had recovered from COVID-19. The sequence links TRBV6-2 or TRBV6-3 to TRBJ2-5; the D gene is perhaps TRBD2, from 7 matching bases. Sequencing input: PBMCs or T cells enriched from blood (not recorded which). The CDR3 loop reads CASSYEFGGRETQYF. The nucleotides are TGTGCCAGCAGTTACGAGTTCGGGGGGCGGGAGACCCAGTACTTC.